The clone carrying this T cell receptor beta chain was counted a single time. The sample belongs to a study of control samples from healthy donors and cancer patients. This CDR3 contains 13 residues. V gave up 0 bases and J gave up 4 bases, with 8 bases separating them. Germline V CDR1 and CDR2: SGHRS, YFSETQ. Method: immunoSEQ multiplex PCR; TCRdb's copy keeps in-frame clones and lacks some. The top ten hold 2% to 3% of the sample, which has about 130,000 clones, approximately 92% seen once. This sequence joins TRBV5-1 and TRBJ2-7; no clear D. The material sequenced was blood. The clonotype originates from a man in his forties or fifties in good health. CDR3 sequence: CASSLAAGYEQYF. The CDR3 DNA follows: TGCGCCAGCAGCTTGGCGGCCGGGTACGAGCAGTACTTC. Variable domain in full (rest from reference TRBV5-1 and TRBJ2-7): KAGVTQTPRYLIKTRGQQVTLSCSPISGHRSVSWYQQTPGQGLQFLFEYFSETQRNKGNFPGRFSGRQFSNSRSEMNVSTLELGDSALYLCASSLAAGYEQYFGPGTRLTVT.